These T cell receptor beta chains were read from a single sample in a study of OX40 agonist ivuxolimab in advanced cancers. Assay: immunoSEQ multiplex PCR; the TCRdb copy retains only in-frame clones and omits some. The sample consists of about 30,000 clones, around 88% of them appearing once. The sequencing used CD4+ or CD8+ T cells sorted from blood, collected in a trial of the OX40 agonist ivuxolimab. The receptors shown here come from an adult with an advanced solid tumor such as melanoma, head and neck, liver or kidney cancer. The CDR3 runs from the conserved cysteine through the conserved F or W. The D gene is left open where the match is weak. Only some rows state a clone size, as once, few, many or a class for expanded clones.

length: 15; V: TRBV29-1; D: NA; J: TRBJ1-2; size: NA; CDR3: CSVRESGAANYGYTF; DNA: TGCAGCGTAAGGGAAAGTGGGGCGGCTAACTATGGCTACACCTTC
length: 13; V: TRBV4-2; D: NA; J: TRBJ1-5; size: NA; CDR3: CASSQDLDEPQHF; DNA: TGTGCCAGCAGCCAAGATCTTGACGAGCCCCAGCATTTT
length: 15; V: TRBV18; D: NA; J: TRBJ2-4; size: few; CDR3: CASSPIRRAKNIQYF; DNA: TGTGCCAGCTCACCGATTCGCCGAGCCAAAAACATTCAGTACTTC
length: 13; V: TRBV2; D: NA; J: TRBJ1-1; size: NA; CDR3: CASSWTENTEAFF; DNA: TGTGCCAGCAGCTGGACAGAGAACACTGAAGCTTTCTTT
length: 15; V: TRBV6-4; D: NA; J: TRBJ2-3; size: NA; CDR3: CASSDSNGATDTQYF; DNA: TGTGCCAGCAGTGACTCGAATGGGGCCACAGATACGCAGTATTTT
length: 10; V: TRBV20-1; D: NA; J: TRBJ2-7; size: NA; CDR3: CSAREYEQYF; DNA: TGCAGTGCTAGAGAATATGAGCAGTACTTC
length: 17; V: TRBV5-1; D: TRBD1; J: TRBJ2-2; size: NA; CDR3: CASSLAKTGGNTGELFF; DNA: TGCGCCAGCAGCTTGGCAAAGACAGGGGGCAACACCGGGGAGCTGTTTTTT
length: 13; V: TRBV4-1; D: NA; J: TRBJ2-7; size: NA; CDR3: CASSQGLGYEQYF; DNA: TGCGCCAGCAGCCAAGGACTAGGCTACGAGCAGTACTTC
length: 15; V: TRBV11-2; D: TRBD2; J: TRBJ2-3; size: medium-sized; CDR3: CASSLGGLVSDTQYF; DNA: TGTGCCAGCAGCTTAGGAGGACTAGTTTCAGATACGCAGTATTTT
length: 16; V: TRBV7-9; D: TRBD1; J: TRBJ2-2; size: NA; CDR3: CASSARDRTNTGELFF; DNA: TGTGCCAGCAGCGCCCGGGACAGAACGAACACCGGGGAGCTGTTTTTT
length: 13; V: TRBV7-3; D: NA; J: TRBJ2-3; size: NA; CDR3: CASSSTGTDTQYF; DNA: TGTGCCAGCAGCTCGACAGGAACAGATACGCAGTATTTT
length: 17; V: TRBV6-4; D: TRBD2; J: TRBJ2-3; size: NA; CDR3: CASSDGTSGGSTDTQYF; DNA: TGTGCCAGCAGTGACGGGACTAGCGGGGGGAGCACAGATACGCAGTATTTT
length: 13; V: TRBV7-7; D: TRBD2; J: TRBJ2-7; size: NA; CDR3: CASSLWEGYEQYF; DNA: TGTGCTAGCAGCTTATGGGAGGGCTACGAGCAGTACTTC
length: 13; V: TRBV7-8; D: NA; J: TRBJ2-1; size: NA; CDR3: CASSPSPGDEQFF; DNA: TGTGCCAGCAGCCCCTCCCCTGGGGATGAGCAGTTCTTC
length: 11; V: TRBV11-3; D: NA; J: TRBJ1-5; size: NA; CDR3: CASSYRLPQHF; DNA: TGTGCCAGCAGCTATCGTTTGCCCCAGCATTTT
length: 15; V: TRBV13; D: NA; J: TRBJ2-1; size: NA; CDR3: CASRLFAGSYNEQFF; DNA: TGTGCCAGCAGGTTATTCGCGGGCTCCTACAATGAGCAGTTCTTC
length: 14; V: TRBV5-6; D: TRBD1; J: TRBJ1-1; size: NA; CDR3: CASSWGQGRTEAFF; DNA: TGTGCCAGCAGCTGGGGACAGGGGAGGACTGAAGCTTTCTTT
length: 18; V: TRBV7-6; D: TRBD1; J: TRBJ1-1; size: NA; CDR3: CASSLIPPGGSSGTEAFF; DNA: TGTGCCAGCAGCTTAATTCCACCAGGGGGCTCATCGGGCACTGAAGCTTTCTTT
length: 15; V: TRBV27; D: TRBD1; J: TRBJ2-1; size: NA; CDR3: CASSLSSTGGNEQFF; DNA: TGTGCCAGCAGTTTGTCGTCTACAGGGGGTAATGAGCAGTTCTTC
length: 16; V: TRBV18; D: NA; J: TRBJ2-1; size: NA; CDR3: CASSPPSGSSYNEQFF; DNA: TGTGCCAGCTCACCACCGTCAGGGAGCTCCTACAATGAGCAGTTCTTC
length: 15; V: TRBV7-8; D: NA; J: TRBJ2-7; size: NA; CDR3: CASSAPTGSSYEQYF; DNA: TGTGCCAGCAGCGCCCCGACCGGTAGCTCCTACGAGCAGTACTTC
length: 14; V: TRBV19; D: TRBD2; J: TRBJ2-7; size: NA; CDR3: CARGLAGTLYEQYF; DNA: TGTGCCAGGGGTCTAGCGGGAACTCTCTACGAGCAGTACTTC
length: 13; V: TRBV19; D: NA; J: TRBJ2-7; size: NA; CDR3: CASSPRAGGEQYF; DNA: TGTGCCAGTAGTCCCCGGGCAGGAGGCGAGCAGTACTTC
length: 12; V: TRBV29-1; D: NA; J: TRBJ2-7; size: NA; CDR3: CSVSDSSYEQYF; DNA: TGCAGCGTATCGGACAGTTCCTACGAGCAGTACTTC
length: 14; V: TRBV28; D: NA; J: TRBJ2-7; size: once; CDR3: CASSLNTRSYEQYF; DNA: TGTGCCAGCAGTTTAAATACCCGCTCCTACGAGCAGTACTTC
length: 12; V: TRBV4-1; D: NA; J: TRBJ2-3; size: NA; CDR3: CASSRPTDTQYF; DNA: TGCGCCAGCAGTCGTCCCACAGATACGCAGTATTTT
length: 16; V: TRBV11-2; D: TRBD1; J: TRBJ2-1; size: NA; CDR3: CASSTRTGGRDNEQFF; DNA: TGTGCCAGCAGCACACGTACAGGGGGGCGAGACAATGAGCAGTTCTTC
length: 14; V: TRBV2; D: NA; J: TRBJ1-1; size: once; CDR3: CASSDSLGATEAFF; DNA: TGTGCCAGCAGTGACTCGCTGGGGGCCACTGAAGCTTTCTTT
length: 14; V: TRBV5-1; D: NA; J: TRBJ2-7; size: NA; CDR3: CASSLGGHSYEQYF; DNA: TGCGCCAGCAGCTTGGGGGGACACTCCTACGAGCAGTACTTC
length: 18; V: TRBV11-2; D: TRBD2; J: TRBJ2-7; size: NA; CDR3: CASSHQGSSGRYNYEQYF; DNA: TGTGCCAGCAGCCACCAAGGTTCAAGCGGGAGGTACAACTACGAGCAGTACTTC
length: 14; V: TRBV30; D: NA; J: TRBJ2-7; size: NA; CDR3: CAWTMRGPMDEQYF; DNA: TGTGCCTGGACCATGCGGGGACCGATGGACGAGCAGTACTTC
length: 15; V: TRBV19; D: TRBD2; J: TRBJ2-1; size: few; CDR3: CASSISSGRVNEQFF; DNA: TGTGCCAGTAGTATTTCTAGCGGGAGAGTAAATGAGCAGTTCTTC
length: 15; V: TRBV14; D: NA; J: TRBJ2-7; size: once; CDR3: CASSQVGGPVYEQYF; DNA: TGTGCCAGCAGCCAAGTCGGGGGGCCAGTCTACGAGCAGTACTTC
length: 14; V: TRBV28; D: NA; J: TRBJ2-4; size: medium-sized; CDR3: CASSPQLAKNIQYF; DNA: TGTGCCAGCAGCCCTCAGCTAGCCAAAAACATTCAGTACTTC
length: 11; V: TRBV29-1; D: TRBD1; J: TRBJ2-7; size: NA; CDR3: CSGRTGPEQYF; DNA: TGCAGCGGTCGGACAGGACCCGAGCAGTACTTC
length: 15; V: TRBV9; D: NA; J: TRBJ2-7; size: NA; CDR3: CASSVDHRASYEQYF; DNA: TGTGCCAGCAGCGTAGATCACAGGGCGTCCTACGAGCAGTACTTC
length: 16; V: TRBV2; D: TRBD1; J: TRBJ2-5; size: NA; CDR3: CASAGTASVLQETQYF; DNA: TGTGCCAGCGCCGGGACAGCTAGTGTACTCCAAGAGACCCAGTACTTC
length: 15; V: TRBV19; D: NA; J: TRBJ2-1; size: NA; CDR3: CASSYSGSSYNEQFF; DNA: TGTGCCAGTTCTTATAGTGGGAGCTCCTACAATGAGCAGTTCTTC
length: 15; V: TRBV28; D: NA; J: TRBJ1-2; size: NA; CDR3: CASSLSLAENYGYTF; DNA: TGTGCCAGCAGTTTATCTTTGGCGGAGAACTATGGCTACACCTTC
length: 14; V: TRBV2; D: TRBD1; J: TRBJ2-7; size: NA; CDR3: CASSEVGGVYEQYF; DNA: TGTGCCAGCAGTGAAGTAGGGGGCGTGTACGAGCAGTACTTC
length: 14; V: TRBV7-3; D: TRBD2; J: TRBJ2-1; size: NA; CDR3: CASTPGGPANEQFF; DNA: TGTGCCAGCACCCCGGGAGGCCCAGCGAATGAGCAGTTCTTC
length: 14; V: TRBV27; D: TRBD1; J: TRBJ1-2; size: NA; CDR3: CASSFGGGRYGYTF; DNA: TGTGCCAGCAGTTTCGGAGGGGGCCGATATGGCTACACCTTC
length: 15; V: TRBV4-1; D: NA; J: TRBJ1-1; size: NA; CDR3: CASSHDDSLNTEAFF; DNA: TGCGCCAGCAGCCATGACGACAGTTTAAACACTGAAGCTTTCTTT
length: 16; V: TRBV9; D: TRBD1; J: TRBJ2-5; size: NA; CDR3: CASTPFMGQAGETQYF; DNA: TGTGCCAGCACCCCATTTATGGGACAGGCGGGGGAGACCCAGTACTTC
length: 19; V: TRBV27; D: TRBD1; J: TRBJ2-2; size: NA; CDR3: CASSLSGTGQAFNTGELFF; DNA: TGTGCCAGCAGTTTATCGGGCACAGGACAGGCCTTCAACACCGGGGAGCTGTTTTTT
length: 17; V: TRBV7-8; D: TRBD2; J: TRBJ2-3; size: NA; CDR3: CASSALLAGGSTDTQYF; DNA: TGTGCCAGCAGCGCCCTACTAGCGGGAGGAAGCACAGATACGCAGTATTTT
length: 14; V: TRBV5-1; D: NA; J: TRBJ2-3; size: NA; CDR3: CASSPGWGADTQYF; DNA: TGCGCCAGCAGCCCGGGGTGGGGGGCAGATACGCAGTATTTT
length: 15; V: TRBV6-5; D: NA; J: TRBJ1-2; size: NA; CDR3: CASSYRPQGAYGYTF; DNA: TGTGCCAGCAGTTACCGGCCCCAAGGGGCCTATGGCTACACCTTC
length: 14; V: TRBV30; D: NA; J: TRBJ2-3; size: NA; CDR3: CAWSVGRGRDTQYF; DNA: TGTGCCTGGAGTGTGGGCAGGGGTAGAGATACGCAGTATTTT
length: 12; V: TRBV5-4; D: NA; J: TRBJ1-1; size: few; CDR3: CASSRGGTEAFF; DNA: TGTGCCAGCAGCCGAGGGGGAACTGAAGCTTTCTTT
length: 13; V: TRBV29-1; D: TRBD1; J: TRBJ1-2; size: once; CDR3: CSVGTGVYYGYTF; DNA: TGCAGCGTTGGGACAGGGGTTTACTATGGCTACACCTTC
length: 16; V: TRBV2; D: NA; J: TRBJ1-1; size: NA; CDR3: CASSVGQSSMNTEAFF; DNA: TGTGCCAGCAGTGTCGGACAGTCATCCATGAACACTGAAGCTTTCTTT
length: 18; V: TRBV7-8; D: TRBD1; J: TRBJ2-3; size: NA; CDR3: CASSPSLGTGGASDTQYF; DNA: TGTGCCAGCAGCCCATCACTAGGGACAGGGGGCGCATCGGATACGCAGTATTTT
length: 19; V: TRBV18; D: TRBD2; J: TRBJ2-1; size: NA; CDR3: CASSPFGVAGTSSYNEQFF; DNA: TGTGCCAGCTCACCCTTCGGTGTAGCGGGGACTAGCTCCTACAATGAGCAGTTCTTC
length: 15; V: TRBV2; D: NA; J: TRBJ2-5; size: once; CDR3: CASSEGGGYQETQYF; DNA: TGTGCCAGCAGTGAAGGAGGCGGGTACCAAGAGACCCAGTACTTC
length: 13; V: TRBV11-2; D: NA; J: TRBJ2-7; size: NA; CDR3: CASSLGTSYEQYF; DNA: TGTGCCAGCAGCCTCGGGACCTCCTACGAGCAGTACTTC
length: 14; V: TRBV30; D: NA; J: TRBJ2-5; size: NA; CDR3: CAWNQGVGEETQYF; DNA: TGTGCCTGGAATCAGGGTGTGGGGGAAGAGACCCAGTACTTC
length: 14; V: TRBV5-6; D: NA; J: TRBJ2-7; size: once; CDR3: CASSLDGSVHEQYF; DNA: TGTGCCAGCAGCTTGGACGGGAGTGTCCACGAGCAGTACTTC
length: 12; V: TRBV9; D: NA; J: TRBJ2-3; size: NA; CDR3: CASSDRPDTQYF; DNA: TGTGCCAGCAGTGATCGACCAGATACGCAGTATTTT